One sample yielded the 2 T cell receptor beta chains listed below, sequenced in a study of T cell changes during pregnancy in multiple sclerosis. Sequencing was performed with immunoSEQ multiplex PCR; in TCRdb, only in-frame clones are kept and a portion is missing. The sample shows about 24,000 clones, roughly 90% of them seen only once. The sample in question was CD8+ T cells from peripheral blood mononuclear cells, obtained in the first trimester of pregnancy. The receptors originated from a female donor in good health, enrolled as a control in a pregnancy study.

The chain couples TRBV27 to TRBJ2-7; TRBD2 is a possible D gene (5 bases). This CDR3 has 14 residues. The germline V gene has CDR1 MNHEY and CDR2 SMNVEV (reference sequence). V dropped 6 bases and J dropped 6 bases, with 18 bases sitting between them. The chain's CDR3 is CASSQWTDASEQYF. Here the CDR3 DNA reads TGTGCCAGCAGCCAGTGGACTGATGCCAGCGAGCAGTACTTC.

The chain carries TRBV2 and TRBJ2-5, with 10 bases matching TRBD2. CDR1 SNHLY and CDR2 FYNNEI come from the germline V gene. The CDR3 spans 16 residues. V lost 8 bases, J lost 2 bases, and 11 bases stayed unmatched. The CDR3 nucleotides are TGTGCCAGCGGGGGCCGGGCTAGCGGGAGACAAGAGACCCAGTACTTC. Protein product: CASGGRASGRQETQYF.